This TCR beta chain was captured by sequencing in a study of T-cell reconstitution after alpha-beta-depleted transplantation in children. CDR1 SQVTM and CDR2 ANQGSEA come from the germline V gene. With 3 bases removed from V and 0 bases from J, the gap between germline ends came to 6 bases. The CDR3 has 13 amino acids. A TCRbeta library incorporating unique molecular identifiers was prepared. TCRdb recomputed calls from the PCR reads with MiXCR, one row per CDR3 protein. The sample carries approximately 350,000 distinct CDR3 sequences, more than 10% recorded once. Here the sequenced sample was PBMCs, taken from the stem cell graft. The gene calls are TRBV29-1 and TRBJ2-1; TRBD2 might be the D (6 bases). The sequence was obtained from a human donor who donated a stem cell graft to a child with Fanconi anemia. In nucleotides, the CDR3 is TGCAGCGTTGACGGGAGCTCCTACAATGAGCAGTTCTTC. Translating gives CSVDGSSYNEQFF.